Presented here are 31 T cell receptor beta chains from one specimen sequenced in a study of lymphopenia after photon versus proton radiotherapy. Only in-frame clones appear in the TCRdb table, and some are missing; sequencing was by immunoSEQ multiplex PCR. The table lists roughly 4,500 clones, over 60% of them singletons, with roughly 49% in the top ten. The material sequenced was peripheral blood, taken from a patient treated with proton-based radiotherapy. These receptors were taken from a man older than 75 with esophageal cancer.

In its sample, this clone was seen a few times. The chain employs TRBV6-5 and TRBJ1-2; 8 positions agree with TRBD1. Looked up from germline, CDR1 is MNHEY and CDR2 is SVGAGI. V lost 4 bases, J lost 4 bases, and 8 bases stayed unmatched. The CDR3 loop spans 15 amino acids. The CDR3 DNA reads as TGTGCCAGCAGTTTAATCACAGGGGGTGGCTATGGCTACACCTTC. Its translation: CASSLITGGGYGYTF.

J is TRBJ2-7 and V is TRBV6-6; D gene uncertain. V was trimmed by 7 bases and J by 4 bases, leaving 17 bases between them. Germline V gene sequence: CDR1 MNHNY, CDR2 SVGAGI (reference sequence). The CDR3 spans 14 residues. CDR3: CASTMDGHPYEQYF. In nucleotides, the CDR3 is TGTGCCAGCACTATGGACGGTCATCCGTACGAGCAGTACTTC.

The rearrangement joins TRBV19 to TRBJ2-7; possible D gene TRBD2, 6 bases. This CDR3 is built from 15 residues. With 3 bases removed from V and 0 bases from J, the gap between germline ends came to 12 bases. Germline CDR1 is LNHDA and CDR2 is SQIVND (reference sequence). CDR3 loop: CASSMTAGSSYEQYF. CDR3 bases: TGTGCCAGTAGTATGACGGCGGGGAGCTCCTACGAGCAGTACTTC. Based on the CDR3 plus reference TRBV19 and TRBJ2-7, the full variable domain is DGGITQSPKYLFRKEGQNVTLSCEQNLNHDAMYWYRQDPGQGLRLIYYSQIVNDFQKGDIAEGYSVSREKKESFPLTVTSAQKNPTAFYLCASSMTAGSSYEQYFGPGTRLTVT.

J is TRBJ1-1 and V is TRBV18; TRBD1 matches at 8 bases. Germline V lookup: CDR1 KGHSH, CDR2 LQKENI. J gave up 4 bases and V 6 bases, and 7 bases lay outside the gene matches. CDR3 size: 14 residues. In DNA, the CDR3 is TGTGCCAGCTCGGACAGGGATGGGGCCACTGAAGCTTTCTTT. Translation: CASSDRDGATEAFF.

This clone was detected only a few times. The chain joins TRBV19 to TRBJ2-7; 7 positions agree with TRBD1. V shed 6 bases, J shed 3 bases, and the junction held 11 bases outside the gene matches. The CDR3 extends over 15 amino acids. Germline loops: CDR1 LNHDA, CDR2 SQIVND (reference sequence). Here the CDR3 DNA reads TGTGCCAGTAGCCTCTTTGGACAGGCCGGCTACGAGCAGTACTTC. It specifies CASSLFGQAGYEQYF.

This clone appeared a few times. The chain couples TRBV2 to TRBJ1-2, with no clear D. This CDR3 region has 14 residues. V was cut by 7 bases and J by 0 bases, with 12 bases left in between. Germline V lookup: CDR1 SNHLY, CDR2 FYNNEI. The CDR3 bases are TGTGCCAGCACTCTGTTGGATGCTAACTATGGCTACACCTTC. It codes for CASTLLDANYGYTF. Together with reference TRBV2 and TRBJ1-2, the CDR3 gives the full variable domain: EPEVTQTPSHQVTQMGQEVILRCVPISNHLYFYWYRQILGQKVEFLVSFYNNEISEKSEIFDDQFSVERPDGSNFTLKIRSTKLEDSAMYFCASTLLDANYGYTFGSGTRLTVV.

This CDR3 is CASSPPGADTQYF. The CDR3 nucleotides read TGCGCCAGCAGCCCGCCAGGAGCAGATACGCAGTATTTT. The chain combines TRBV5-1 with TRBJ2-3; D remains ambiguous. This CDR3 comprises 13 residues. Germline V gives CDR1 SGHRS, CDR2 YFSETQ. V was cut by 4 bases and J by 4 bases, with 10 bases left in between.

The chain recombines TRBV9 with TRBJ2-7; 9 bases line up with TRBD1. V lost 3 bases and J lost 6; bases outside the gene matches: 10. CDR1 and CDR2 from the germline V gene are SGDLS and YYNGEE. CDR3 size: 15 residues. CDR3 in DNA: TGTGCCAGCAGCGAGAGAGGGACAGGGACCTCCGAGCAGTACTTC. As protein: CASSERGTGTSEQYF.

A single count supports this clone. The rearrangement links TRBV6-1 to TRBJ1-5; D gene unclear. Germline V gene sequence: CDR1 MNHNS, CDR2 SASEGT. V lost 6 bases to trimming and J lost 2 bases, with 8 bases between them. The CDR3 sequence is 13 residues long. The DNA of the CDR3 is TGTGCCAGCAGCCCTTTCGGCAATCAGCCCCAGCATTTT. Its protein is CASSPFGNQPQHF.

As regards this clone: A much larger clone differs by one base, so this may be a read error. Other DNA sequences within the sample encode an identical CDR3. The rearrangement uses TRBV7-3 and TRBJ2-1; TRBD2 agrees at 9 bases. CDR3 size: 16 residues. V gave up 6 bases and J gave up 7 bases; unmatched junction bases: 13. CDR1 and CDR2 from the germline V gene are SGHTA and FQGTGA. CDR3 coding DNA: TGTGCCAGCAGTTACCAAGGGGGGGCGGGAGGGAATGAGCAGTTCTTC. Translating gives CASSYQGGAGGNEQFF. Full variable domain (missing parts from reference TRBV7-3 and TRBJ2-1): GAGVSQTPSNKVTEKGKYVELRCDPISGHTALYWYRQSLGQGPEFLIYFQGTGAADDSGLPNDRFFAVRPEGSVSTLKIQRTERGDSAVYLCASSYQGGAGGNEQFFGPGTRLTVL.

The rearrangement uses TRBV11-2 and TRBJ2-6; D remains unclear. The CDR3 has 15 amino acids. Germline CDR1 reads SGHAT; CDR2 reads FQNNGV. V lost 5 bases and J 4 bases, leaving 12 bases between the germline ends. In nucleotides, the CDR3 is TGTGCCAGCAGCCCCGATACTCTAGGGGCCAACGTCCTGACTTTC. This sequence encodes CASSPDTLGANVLTF. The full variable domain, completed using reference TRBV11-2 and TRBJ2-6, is EAGVAQSPRYKIIEKRQSVAFWCNPISGHATLYWYQQILGQGPKLLIQFQNNGVVDDSQLPKDRFSAERLKGVDSTLKIQPAKLEDSAVYLCASSPDTLGANVLTFGAGSRLTVL.

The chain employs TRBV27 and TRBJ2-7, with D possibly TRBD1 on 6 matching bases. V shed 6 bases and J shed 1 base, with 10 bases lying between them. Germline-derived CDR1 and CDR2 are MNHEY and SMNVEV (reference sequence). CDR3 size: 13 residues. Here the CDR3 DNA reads TGTGCCAGCAGCCTCAGGGGATCCTACGAGCAGTACTTC. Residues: CASSLRGSYEQYF.

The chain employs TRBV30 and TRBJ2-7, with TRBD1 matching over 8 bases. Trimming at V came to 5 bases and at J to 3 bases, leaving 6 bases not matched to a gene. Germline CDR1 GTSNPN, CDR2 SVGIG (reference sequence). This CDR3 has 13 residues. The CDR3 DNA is TGTGCCTGGCGGACAGGGTTTATCTACGAGCAGTACTTC. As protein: CAWRTGFIYEQYF.

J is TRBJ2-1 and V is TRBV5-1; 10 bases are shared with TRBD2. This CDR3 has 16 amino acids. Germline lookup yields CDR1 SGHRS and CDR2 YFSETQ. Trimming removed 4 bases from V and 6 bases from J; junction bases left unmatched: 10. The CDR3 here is CASSPDGSSGSNEQFF. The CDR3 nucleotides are TGCGCCAGCAGCCCCGACGGTTCTAGCGGGAGCAATGAGCAGTTCTTC.

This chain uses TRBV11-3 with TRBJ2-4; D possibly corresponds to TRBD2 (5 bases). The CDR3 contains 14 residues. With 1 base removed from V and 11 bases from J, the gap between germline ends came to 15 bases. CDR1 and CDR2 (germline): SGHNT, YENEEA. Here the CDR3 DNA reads TGTGCCAGCAGCTTAGGGTTCCAGAAGAGGGTTCAGTACTTC. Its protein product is CASSLGFQKRVQYF.

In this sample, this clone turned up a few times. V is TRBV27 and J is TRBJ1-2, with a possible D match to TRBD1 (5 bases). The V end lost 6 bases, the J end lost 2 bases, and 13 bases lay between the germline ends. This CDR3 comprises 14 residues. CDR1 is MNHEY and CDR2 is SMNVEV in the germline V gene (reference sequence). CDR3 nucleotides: TGTGCCAGCAGGACCGCGGGGGGGAACTATGGCTACACCTTC. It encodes CASRTAGGNYGYTF.

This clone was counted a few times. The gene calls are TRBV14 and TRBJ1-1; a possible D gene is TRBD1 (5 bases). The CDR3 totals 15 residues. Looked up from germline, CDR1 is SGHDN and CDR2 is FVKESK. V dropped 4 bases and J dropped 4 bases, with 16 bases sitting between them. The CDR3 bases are TGTGCCAGCAGCCCGTTAAAGGAGGGGCGCACTGAAGCTTTCTTT. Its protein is CASSPLKEGRTEAFF.

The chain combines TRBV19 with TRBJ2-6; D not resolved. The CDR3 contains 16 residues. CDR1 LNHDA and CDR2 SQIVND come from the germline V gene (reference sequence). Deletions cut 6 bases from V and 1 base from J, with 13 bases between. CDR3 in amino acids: CASRDGSLSGANVLTF. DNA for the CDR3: TGTGCCAGTAGAGATGGGTCTCTATCTGGGGCCAACGTCCTGACTTTC.

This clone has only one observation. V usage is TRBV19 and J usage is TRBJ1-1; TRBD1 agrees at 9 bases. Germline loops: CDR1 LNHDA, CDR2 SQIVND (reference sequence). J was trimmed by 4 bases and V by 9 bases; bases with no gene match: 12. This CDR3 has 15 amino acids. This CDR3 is CASLGQGYGATEAFF. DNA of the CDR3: TGTGCCAGCCTGGGACAGGGCTATGGTGCCACTGAAGCTTTCTTT.

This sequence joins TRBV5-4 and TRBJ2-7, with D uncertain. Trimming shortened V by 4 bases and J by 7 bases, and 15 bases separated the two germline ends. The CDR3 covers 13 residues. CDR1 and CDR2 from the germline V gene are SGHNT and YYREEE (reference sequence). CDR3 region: CASSPFRTREQYF. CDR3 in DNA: TGTGCCAGCAGCCCTTTCAGGACGCGGGAGCAGTACTTC.

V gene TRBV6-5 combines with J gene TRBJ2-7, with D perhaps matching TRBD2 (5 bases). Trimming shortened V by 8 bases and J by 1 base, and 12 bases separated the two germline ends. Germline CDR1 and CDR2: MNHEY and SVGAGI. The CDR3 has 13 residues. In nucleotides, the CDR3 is TGTGCCAGCTGGAGGACGGCTTCCTACGAGCAGTACTTC. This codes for CASWRTASYEQYF.

CDR3: CASSQEQGAAYEQYF. The CDR3 DNA sequence: TGTGCCAGCAGCCAAGAGCAGGGGGCTGCCTACGAGCAGTACTTC. This chain links TRBV21-1 with TRBJ2-7; the table names TRBD1, a call not compared with the DNA. TRBV21-1 is deemed a pseudogene. This CDR3 region has 15 residues.

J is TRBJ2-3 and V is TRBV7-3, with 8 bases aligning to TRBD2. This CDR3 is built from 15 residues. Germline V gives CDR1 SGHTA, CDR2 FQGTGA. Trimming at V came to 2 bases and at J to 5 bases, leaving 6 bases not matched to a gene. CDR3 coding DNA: TGTGCCAGCAGCTTAGGGGCGGGAGGCAGAGATACGCAGTATTTT. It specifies CASSLGAGGRDTQYF.

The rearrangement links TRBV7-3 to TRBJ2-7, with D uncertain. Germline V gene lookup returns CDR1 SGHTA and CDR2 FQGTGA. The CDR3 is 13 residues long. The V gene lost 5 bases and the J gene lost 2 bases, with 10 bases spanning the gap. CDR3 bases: TGTGCCAGCAGCCCCAGTGGGACCTACGAGCAGTACTTC. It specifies CASSPSGTYEQYF.

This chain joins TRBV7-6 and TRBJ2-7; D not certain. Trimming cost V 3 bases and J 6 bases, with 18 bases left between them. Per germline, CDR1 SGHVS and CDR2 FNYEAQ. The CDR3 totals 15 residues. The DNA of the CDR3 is TGTGCCAGCAGCTTCGACCCCTCCCGGGTCGGCGAGCAGTACTTC. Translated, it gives CASSFDPSRVGEQYF.

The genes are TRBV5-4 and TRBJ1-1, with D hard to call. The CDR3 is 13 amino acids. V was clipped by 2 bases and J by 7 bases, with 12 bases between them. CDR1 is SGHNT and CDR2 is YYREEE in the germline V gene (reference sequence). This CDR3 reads CASSFHPAREAFF. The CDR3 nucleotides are TGTGCCAGCAGCTTCCATCCGGCTCGTGAAGCTTTCTTT.

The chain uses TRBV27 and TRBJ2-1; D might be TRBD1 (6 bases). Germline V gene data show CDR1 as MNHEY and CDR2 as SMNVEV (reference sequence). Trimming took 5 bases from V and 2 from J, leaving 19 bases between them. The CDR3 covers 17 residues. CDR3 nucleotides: TGTGCCAGCAGTAAATCCATCAGGGGTGACACCTACAATGAGCAGTTCTTC. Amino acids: CASSKSIRGDTYNEQFF.

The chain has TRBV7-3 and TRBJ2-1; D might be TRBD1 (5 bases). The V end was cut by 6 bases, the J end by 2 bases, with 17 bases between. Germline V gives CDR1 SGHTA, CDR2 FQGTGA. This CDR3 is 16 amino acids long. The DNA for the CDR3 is TGTGCCAGCAGTCCTATACTGGACACTGCCTACAATGAGCAGTTCTTC. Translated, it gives CASSPILDTAYNEQFF.

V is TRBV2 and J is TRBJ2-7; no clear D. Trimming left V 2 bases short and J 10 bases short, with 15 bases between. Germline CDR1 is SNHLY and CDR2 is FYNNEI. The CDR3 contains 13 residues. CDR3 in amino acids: CASSEPFLTFQYF. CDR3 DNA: TGTGCCAGCAGTGAACCTTTTCTCACCTTTCAGTACTTC.

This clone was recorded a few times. CDR3 amino acids: CTSSQDRSGKFF. In nucleotides, the CDR3 is TGCACCAGCAGCCAAGATAGGAGCGGGAAGTTCTTC. This chain connects TRBV1 to TRBJ2-1; TRBD2, the D gene given by the table, was not confirmed from the DNA. TRBV1 is a listed pseudogene. The CDR3 is 12 residues long.

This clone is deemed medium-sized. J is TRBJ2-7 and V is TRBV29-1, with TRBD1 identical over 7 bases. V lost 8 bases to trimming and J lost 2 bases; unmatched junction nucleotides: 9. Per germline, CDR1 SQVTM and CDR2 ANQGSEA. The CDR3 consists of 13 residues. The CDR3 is CSYRQGETYEQYF. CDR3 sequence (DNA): TGCAGCTACAGACAGGGCGAGACCTACGAGCAGTACTTC.